This note documents a single TCR beta chain sequence. Its specificity is not known. This sample stems from a study of cytomegalovirus exposure and HLA in healthy donors. The overall study: The study's early data release held 75 million to 95 million unique TCRs from HLA-typed donors. The Caucasian-associated ancestry cluster held around four fifths of a few hundred genotyped donors. The study, taken as a whole, reports: An analysis done earlier found most TCR beta V segments productive about 87% or about 30% of the time.

In germline, CDR1 is MGHDK, CDR2 SYGVNS. The V and J ends lost 4 bases and 1 base, in that order; junction bases with no gene match: 7. This CDR3 has 17 amino acids. The PCR made use of 60 Vbeta and 13 Jbeta primers. This table comes from immunoSEQ multiplex PCR, and its TCRdb copy is limited to in-frame clones, with some not included. The table shows over 150,000 clones, with approximately 80% occurring only once. The TCR was taken from a male donor in good health and CMV-seronegative. The V and J genes are TRBV25-1 and TRBJ2-6; TRBD1 matches 7 bases. Sequencing used PBMCs. CDR3 in DNA: TGTGCCAGCAGTGCAGAGCTGGGACAGTCTGGGGCCAACGTCCTGACTTTC. Its protein product is CASSAELGQSGANVLTF. The variable domain in full, with the rest retrieved from reference TRBV25-1 and TRBJ2-6, is EADIYQTPRYLVIGTGKKITLECSQTMGHDKMYWYQQDPGMELHLIHYSYGVNSTEKGDLSSESTVSRIRTEHFPLTLESARPSHTSQYLCASSAELGQSGANVLTFGAGSRLTVL.